These 9 T cell receptor beta chains originate from one sample sequenced in a study of CD8+ T cells in alopecia areata. In each case, RNA was isolated and then reverse transcribed into cDNA as the sequencing template. Profiled with immunoSEQ multiplex PCR; TCRdb holds only in-frame clones, not every one. The profile shows over 150,000 clones, less than 70% of them singletons. Treatment in this sample: oral pan-JAK inhibitor, 5-10 mg twice daily. The sequencing here drew on CD8+ T cells sorted from blood, taken at week 24, from a patient treated with tofacitinib. Every receptor here comes from a human donor with alopecia areata.

This clone was seen only a few times. The chain carries TRBV19 and TRBJ1-2; 8 bases are a match to TRBD1. This CDR3 has 20 amino acids. Germline V gene sequence: CDR1 LNHDA, CDR2 SQIVND (reference sequence). J gave up 1 base and V 4 bases, and 20 bases lay outside the gene matches. The CDR3 DNA is TGTGCCAGTAGTACAGTGGGGACCTGGACAGGGCGACTTATTAACTATGGCTACACCTTC. Its translation: CASSTVGTWTGRLINYGYTF.

This clone was observed a few times. The rearrangement uses TRBV15 and TRBJ1-1, with D unclear. The CDR3 spans 12 residues. Deletions cut 0 bases from V and 7 bases from J, with 6 bases between. Germline values: CDR1 LNHNV, CDR2 YYDKDF (reference sequence). In DNA form, the CDR3 reads TGTGCCACCAGCAGAGAGGGGTTTGAAGCTTTCTTT. This encodes CATSREGFEAFF.

The V call is TRBV6-5, the J call TRBJ2-1; D is possibly TRBD1 (6 bases). The CDR3 totals 15 residues. CDR1 is MNHEY, CDR2 SVGAGI, per germline. V was cut by 2 bases and J by 6 bases, with 14 bases left in between. The CDR3 coding sequence is TGTGCCAGCAGTTACGAAGGGGGTTCTAGCAATGAGCAGTTCTTC. Translation gives CASSYEGGSSNEQFF.

The rearrangement uses TRBV7-9 and TRBJ1-1; D is uncertain. This CDR3 has 15 amino acids. Germline loops: CDR1 SEHNR, CDR2 FQNEAQ (reference sequence). Trimming shortened V by 5 bases and J by 1 base, and 14 bases separated the two germline ends. For the CDR3, the DNA is TGTGCCAGCAGCCCATCCATGTCGGGGAACACTGAAGCTTTCTTT. It specifies CASSPSMSGNTEAFF.

The count of this clone is one. Other DNA sequences within the sample encode an identical CDR3. The chain combines TRBV25-1 with TRBJ1-1; D gene uncertain. Germline V CDR1 and CDR2: MGHDK, SYGVNS. The V and J ends lost 4 bases and 0 bases respectively, with 6 bases between them. The CDR3 totals 13 residues. Written as DNA, the CDR3 is TGTGCCAGCAGTGCGACTTTGAACACTGAAGCTTTCTTT. Encoded protein: CASSATLNTEAFF.

The chain links TRBV5-1 to TRBJ2-1; 10 nucleotides match TRBD2. Germline values: CDR1 SGHRS, CDR2 YFSETQ. The CDR3 runs to 15 residues. Trimming cost V 5 bases and J 5 bases; bases outside gene matches: 7. The CDR3 DNA reads TGCGCCAGCAGGGATGGACTAGCGGCCAACAATGAGCAGTTCTTC. This encodes CASRDGLAANNEQFF.

This clone was observed a handful of times. This chain connects TRBV28 to TRBJ2-3, with 10 bases aligning to TRBD2. CDR1 and CDR2 (germline): MDHEN, SYDVKM. The CDR3 runs to 16 residues. V trimming: 5 bases; J trimming: 0 bases; junction bases outside the gene matches: 5. The CDR3 spells CASSPLAGVSTDTQYF. DNA of the CDR3: TGTGCCAGCAGTCCCCTAGCGGGGGTCAGCACAGATACGCAGTATTTT.

This chain links TRBV4-1 with TRBJ2-2; 10 bases are a match to TRBD2. The CDR3 runs 14 residues. Per germline, CDR1 MGHRA and CDR2 YSYEKL. V lost 4 bases and J lost 7; bases outside the gene matches: 3. CDR3 protein: CASSPRTSGGELFF. The CDR3 nucleotides read TGCGCCAGCAGCCCCCGGACTAGCGGCGGGGAGCTGTTTTTT.

CDR3: CASSPWGQTYEQYF. The DNA for the CDR3 is TGTGCCAGCAGCCCGTGGGGACAGACCTACGAGCAGTACTTC. The V and J genes are TRBV7-2 and TRBJ2-7; 7 nucleotides align to TRBD1. Germline assignment: CDR1 SGHTA and CDR2 FQGNSA. V shed 5 bases, J shed 2 bases, and the junction held 6 bases outside the gene matches. The CDR3 has 14 residues.